This entry is about one T cell receptor (beta chain). Its antigen remains unknown. CDR1 and CDR2 from the germline V gene are MNHNS and SASEGT. The CDR3 runs 14 residues. With 2 bases clipped from V and 5 bases from J, the junction kept 5 bases outside the gene matches. The data were obtained in a study of Ad26.COV2.S vaccination and SARS-CoV-2 variants. Study-level findings and limits: The TCR breadth and depth analyses may have produced an underestimate of total T cell responses. Marked by substantial breadth, spike-specific CD8+ and CD4+ T cell responses were reportedly seen after vaccination.

Produced via immunoSEQ multiplex PCR; TCRdb's table is partial and in-frame only. The table has hundreds of thousands of clones, approximately 90% seen once; the top ten hold about 3.9%. This material consisted of peripheral blood, taken after recovery from COVID-19. The J gene is TRBJ2-5, the V gene TRBV6-1; 7 bases map to TRBD2. The origin of this receptor is a human donor who had recovered from COVID-19. CDR3 region: CASSELLASETQYF. The CDR3 bases are TGTGCCAGCAGTGAACTACTAGCGAGCGAGACCCAGTACTTC.